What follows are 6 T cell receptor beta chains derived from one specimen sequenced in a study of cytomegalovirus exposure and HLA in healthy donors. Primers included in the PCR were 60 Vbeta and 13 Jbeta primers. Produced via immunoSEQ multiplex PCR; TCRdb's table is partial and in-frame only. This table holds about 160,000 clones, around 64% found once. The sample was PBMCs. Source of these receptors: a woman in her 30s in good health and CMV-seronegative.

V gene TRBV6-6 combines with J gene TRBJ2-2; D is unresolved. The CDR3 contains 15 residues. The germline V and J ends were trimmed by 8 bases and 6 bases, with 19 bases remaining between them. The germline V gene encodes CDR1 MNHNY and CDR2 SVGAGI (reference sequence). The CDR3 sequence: CASSKGSGVSGELFF. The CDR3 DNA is TGTGCCAGCTCCAAAGGCTCAGGCGTTTCCGGGGAGCTGTTTTTT.

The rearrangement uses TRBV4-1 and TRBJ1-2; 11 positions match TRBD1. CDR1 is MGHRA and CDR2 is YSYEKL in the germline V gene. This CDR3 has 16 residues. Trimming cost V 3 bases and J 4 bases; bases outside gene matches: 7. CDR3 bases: TGCGCCAGCAGCCACCGCTCCGGGACAGGGGGCTATGGCTACACCTTC. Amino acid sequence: CASSHRSGTGGYGYTF.

CDR3 residues: CASSTGLADTDTQYF. In DNA form, the CDR3 reads TGTGCCAGTAGTACGGGACTAGCGGACACAGATACGCAGTATTTT. The chain joins TRBV19 to TRBJ2-3, with 11 positions matching TRBD2. The CDR3 covers 15 residues. Trimming removed 4 bases from V and 2 bases from J; junction bases left unmatched: 2. Germline V gene lookup returns CDR1 LNHDA and CDR2 SQIVND (reference sequence).

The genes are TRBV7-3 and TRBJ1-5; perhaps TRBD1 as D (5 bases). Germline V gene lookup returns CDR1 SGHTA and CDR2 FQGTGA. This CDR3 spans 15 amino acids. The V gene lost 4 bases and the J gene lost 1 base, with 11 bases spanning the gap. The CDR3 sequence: CASSSDGGSNQPQHF. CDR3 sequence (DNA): TGTGCCAGCAGCTCCGATGGGGGGAGCAATCAGCCCCAGCATTTT. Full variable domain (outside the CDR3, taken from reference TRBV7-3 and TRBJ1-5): GAGVSQTPSNKVTEKGKYVELRCDPISGHTALYWYRQSLGQGPEFLIYFQGTGAADDSGLPNDRFFAVRPEGSVSTLKIQRTERGDSAVYLCASSSDGGSNQPQHFGDGTRLSIL.

The CDR3 here is CASSYPAGGNEQFF. The CDR3 nucleotides are TGTGCCAGCAGTTACCCCGCCGGGGGGAATGAGCAGTTCTTC. The chain joins TRBV6-5 to TRBJ2-1; the match to TRBD2 covers 7 bases. The germline V gene has CDR1 MNHEY and CDR2 SVGAGI. Losses at the gene ends were 2 bases for V and 7 bases for J; bases not matched to a gene: 5. The CDR3 runs to 14 residues.

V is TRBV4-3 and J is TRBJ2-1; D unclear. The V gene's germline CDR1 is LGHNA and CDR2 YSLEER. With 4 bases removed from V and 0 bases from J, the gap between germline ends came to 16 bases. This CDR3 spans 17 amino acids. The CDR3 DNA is TGCGCCAGCAGCCCGCAATTGGGCCTAAGCTCCTACAATGAGCAGTTCTTC. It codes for CASSPQLGLSSYNEQFF.